These 31 T cell receptor beta chains were sequenced from one sample in a study of beta chain features in type 1 diabetes. Every isolated RNA sample was fully reverse transcribed, so sequencing captured expressed TCRB transcripts. Assay used: immunoSEQ multiplex PCR; TCRdb lists only in-frame clones, some missing. The data contain under 950,000 clones, around a sixth of them singletons. The sample was naive CD4+ T cells from blood. The receptors shown here come from a woman under 30 in good health.

Only a few counts were recorded for this clone. The chain uses TRBV10-3 and TRBJ1-1; 9 bases map to TRBD1. In germline, CDR1 is ENHRY, CDR2 SYGVKD. This CDR3 comprises 15 residues. The trim removed 4 bases at V and 7 bases at J, leaving 10 bases unmatched. The CDR3 protein is CAISGLGQGISEAFF. The DNA of the CDR3 is TGTGCCATCAGTGGACTAGGACAGGGGATTAGTGAAGCTTTCTTT.

In its sample, this clone was seen a few times. This sample includes further DNA sequences coding for the same CDR3. CDR3 bases: TGTGCCAGCTCACCACTTGGCGAGACCCAGTACTTC. Protein: CASSPLGETQYF. V usage is TRBV18 and J usage is TRBJ2-5; D call uncertain. The CDR3 runs 12 residues. The V end lost 1 base, the J end lost 5 bases, and 5 bases lay between the germline ends. Germline V gene sequence: CDR1 KGHSH, CDR2 LQKENI. The whole variable domain, remainder taken from reference TRBV18 and TRBJ2-5, is NAGVMQNPRHLVRRRGQEARLRCSPMKGHSHVYWYRQLPEEGLKFMVYLQKENIIDESGMPKERFSAEFPKEGPSILRIQQVVRGDSAAYFCASSPLGETQYFGPGTRLLVL.

This clone turned up a few times. The J gene is TRBJ2-1, the V gene TRBV4-2; D is unclear. This CDR3 has 15 amino acids. V gave up 4 bases and J gave up 0 bases, with 10 bases separating them. Germline CDR1 and CDR2: LGHNA and YNFKEQ. The CDR3 region is CASSPGPSSYNEQFF. CDR3 DNA: TGTGCCAGCAGCCCCGGACCGAGCTCCTACAATGAGCAGTTCTTC.

This clone has more than one count but fewer than ten. This sequence joins TRBV5-1 and TRBJ1-5; D remains ambiguous. Trimming removed 2 bases at V and 2 bases at J, with 5 bases between. The length of the CDR3 is 13 residues. Germline loops: CDR1 SGHRS, CDR2 YFSETQ. The CDR3 here is CASSFQGNQPQHF. The CDR3 DNA follows: TGCGCCAGCAGCTTTCAGGGCAATCAGCCCCAGCATTTT.

V usage is TRBV7-2 and J usage is TRBJ2-1; TRBD1 might be the D (6 bases). V shed 4 bases and J shed 6 bases, with 10 bases lying between them. The CDR3 sequence is 13 residues long. Germline values: CDR1 SGHTA, CDR2 FQGNSA. The CDR3 protein is CASSYNRANEQFF. The CDR3 DNA sequence: TGTGCCAGCAGCTACAACAGGGCCAATGAGCAGTTCTTC.

This clone was counted only a few times. V gene TRBV5-1 combines with J gene TRBJ2-4; D is ambiguous. The germline CDR1 and CDR2 sequences are SGHRS and YFSETQ. The germline V and J ends were trimmed by 7 bases and 0 bases, with 11 bases remaining between them. The CDR3 is 14 residues long. CDR3 sequence: CASSGSVAKNIQYF. CDR3 nucleotides: TGCGCCAGCTCAGGATCCGTAGCCAAAAACATTCAGTACTTC.

This clone came up once. The chain couples TRBV4-2 to TRBJ2-3; D uncertain. From germline, CDR1 is LGHNA and CDR2 YNFKEQ. CDR3 length: 14 amino acids. V lost 1 base to trimming and J lost 14 bases, with 19 bases between them. CDR3 nucleotides: TGTGCCAGCAGCCAAGTGGCCGACGCGGCCCCACGGTATTTT. Protein sequence: CASSQVADAAPRYF.

This clone turned up a few times. The sample carries other DNA sequences with the same CDR3. The chain recombines TRBV4-3 with TRBJ2-7; 9 positions agree with TRBD2. V lost 1 base, J lost 4 bases, and 5 bases stayed unmatched. This CDR3 region has 15 residues. Germline V CDR1 and CDR2: LGHNA, YSLEER. CDR3 region: CASSQGLAGSYEQYF. The CDR3 coding sequence is TGCGCCAGCAGCCAAGGGCTAGCGGGATCATACGAGCAGTACTTC.

This clone occurred a few times. The V and J genes are TRBV5-1 and TRBJ2-5, with TRBD1 matching 7 bases. Germline lookup yields CDR1 SGHRS and CDR2 YFSETQ. The ends lost 4 bases at V and 3 bases at J; junction bases unmatched: 6. The CDR3 has 14 residues. The CDR3 DNA follows: TGCGCCAGCAGCGTAGGGGACAGTAAAGAGACCCAGTACTTC. This translates into CASSVGDSKETQYF.

The chain has TRBV19 and TRBJ2-2; TRBD1 aligns across 7 bases. Germline CDR1 LNHDA, CDR2 SQIVND (reference sequence). J lost 4 bases, V lost 4 bases, and 9 bases had no gene match. This CDR3 spans 16 amino acids. DNA of the CDR3: TGTGCCAGTAGTAGGATACAGGGGCGCGGCACCGGGGAGCTGTTTTTT. This translates into CASSRIQGRGTGELFF. Based on the CDR3 plus reference TRBV19 and TRBJ2-2, the full variable domain is DGGITQSPKYLFRKEGQNVTLSCEQNLNHDAMYWYRQDPGQGLRLIYYSQIVNDFQKGDIAEGYSVSREKKESFPLTVTSAQKNPTAFYLCASSRIQGRGTGELFFGEGSRLTVL.

The rearrangement joins TRBV7-2 to TRBJ2-7; D gene unclear. The V gene's germline CDR1 is SGHTA and CDR2 FQGNSA. The CDR3 runs to 14 residues. V lost 1 base and J 0 bases, leaving 7 bases between the germline ends. The CDR3 DNA follows: TGTGCCAGCAGCTTAGGTTCGAGCTCCTACGAGCAGTACTTC. Amino acid sequence: CASSLGSSSYEQYF. The complete variable domain, with remaining parts taken from reference TRBV7-2 and TRBJ2-7, reads GAGVSQSPSNKVTEKGKDVELRCDPISGHTALYWYRQSLGQGLEFLIYFQGNSAPDKSGLPSDRFSAERTGGSVSTLTIQRTQQEDSAVYLCASSLGSSSYEQYFGPGTRLTVT.

About this clone: The junction differs from germline at one of its ends, possibly a read error. This chain joins TRBV25-1 and TRBJ2-1; a possible D gene is TRBD2 (6 bases). The CDR3 is made up of 13 amino acids. Germline V gene data show CDR1 as MGHDK and CDR2 as SYGVNS. The CDR3 reads CASSEMGRESQVF. The CDR3 nucleotides read TGTGCCAGCAGTGAAATGGGACGGGAGAGCCAAGTCTTC.

The CDR3 spells CASSLTLVRTDTQYF. DNA for the CDR3: TGTGCCAGCAGCTTAACGCTAGTTCGCACAGATACGCAGTATTTT. The chain employs TRBV7-8 and TRBJ2-3; D is uncertain. The V gene's germline CDR1 is SGHVS and CDR2 FQNEAQ. The V gene lost 2 bases and the J gene lost 1 base, with 10 bases spanning the gap. There are 15 residues in the CDR3.

The chain has TRBV7-8 and TRBJ1-2; D is unresolved. The CDR3 consists of 14 residues. Looked up from germline, CDR1 is SGHVS and CDR2 is FQNEAQ. V shed 5 bases and J shed 8 bases, with 18 bases lying between them. This chain's CDR3 is CASSTSARVAGYTF. For the CDR3, the DNA is TGTGCCAGCAGCACATCGGCCCGGGTTGCCGGCTACACCTTC.

This clone showed up just a few times. The rearrangement uses TRBV27 and TRBJ1-1; D call uncertain. V was shortened by 7 bases and J by 4 bases, with 19 bases between the two germline ends. The CDR3 sequence is 15 residues long. The germline V gene has CDR1 MNHEY and CDR2 SMNVEV (reference sequence). CDR3 region: CASTNSQALGTEAFF. CDR3 nucleotides: TGTGCCAGCACCAATTCCCAGGCACTGGGCACTGAAGCTTTCTTT.

This chain uses TRBV11-2 with TRBJ2-1; TRBD2 is a possible D gene (6 bases). This CDR3 spans 16 amino acids. V lost 5 bases and J lost 8, with 22 bases in between. CDR1 is SGHAT, CDR2 FQNNGV, per germline. The CDR3 bases are TGTGCCAGCAGCCCCAGGCTGCTCGGGAGAAACTATGAGCAGTTCTTC. This sequence encodes CASSPRLLGRNYEQFF. Filled out from reference TRBV11-2 and TRBJ2-1, the complete variable domain reads EAGVAQSPRYKIIEKRQSVAFWCNPISGHATLYWYQQILGQGPKLLIQFQNNGVVDDSQLPKDRFSAERLKGVDSTLKIQPAKLEDSAVYLCASSPRLLGRNYEQFFGPGTRLTVL.

This chain joins TRBV27 and TRBJ2-1; D gene unclear. V lost 5 bases and J lost 0, with 14 bases in between. The CDR3 spans 16 residues. The germline gives CDR1 MNHEY, CDR2 SMNVEV (reference sequence). CDR3 bases: TGTGCCAGCAGTACAGCCTTACGAAGCTCCTACAATGAGCAGTTCTTC. Protein: CASSTALRSSYNEQFF.

This clone showed up just a few times. The J gene is TRBJ2-7, the V gene TRBV29-1; maybe TRBD2 (7 bases). V lost 4 bases to trimming and J lost 2 bases, with 15 bases between them. Germline assignment: CDR1 SQVTM and CDR2 ANQGSEA. CDR3 length: 14 amino acids. The CDR3 sequence: CSVASGGLPYEQYF. The CDR3 nucleotides are TGCAGCGTTGCCTCGGGGGGCCTGCCCTACGAGCAGTACTTC.

V is TRBV19 and J is TRBJ2-7; D uncertain. V shed 4 bases and J shed 7 bases, with 23 bases lying between them. Germline-derived CDR1 and CDR2 are LNHDA and SQIVND (reference sequence). CDR3 length: 16 residues. CDR3 sequence (DNA): TGTGCCAGTAGTAGGTCCTTGGCTTCGTCAGCGTGGGAGCAGTACTTC. Protein sequence: CASSRSLASSAWEQYF.

This clone was picked up a small number of times. The genes are TRBV10-3 and TRBJ2-1; 7 bases line up with TRBD2. With 3 bases clipped from V and 0 bases from J, the junction kept 2 bases outside the gene matches. This CDR3 region has 15 residues. Germline V gene sequence: CDR1 ENHRY, CDR2 SYGVKD. CDR3 in amino acids: CAISEREDSYNEQFF. The CDR3 DNA reads TGTGCCATCAGTGAACGGGAGGACTCCTACAATGAGCAGTTCTTC.

CDR3 DNA: TGTGCCAGCAGCCAAGCGGGAGGCCAGTTCTTC. Translation: CASSQAGGQFF. The chain employs TRBV7-9 and TRBJ2-1; TRBD2 agrees at 9 bases. V lost 5 bases, J lost 13 bases, and 3 bases stayed unmatched. The germline V gene has CDR1 SEHNR and CDR2 FQNEAQ (reference sequence). CDR3 length equals 11 residues.

This clone was observed a handful of times. The chain carries TRBV11-2 and TRBJ2-5; D not certain. The CDR3 covers 14 residues. CDR1 is SGHAT, CDR2 FQNNGV, per germline. V was cut by 4 bases and J by 7 bases, with 16 bases left in between. CDR3 in amino acids: CASSSRPNWGTQYF. In nucleotides, the CDR3 is TGTGCCAGCAGCTCCCGTCCCAATTGGGGGACCCAGTACTTC. Full variable domain (missing parts from reference TRBV11-2 and TRBJ2-5): EAGVAQSPRYKIIEKRQSVAFWCNPISGHATLYWYQQILGQGPKLLIQFQNNGVVDDSQLPKDRFSAERLKGVDSTLKIQPAKLEDSAVYLCASSSRPNWGTQYFGPGTRLLVL.

The gene calls are TRBV7-9 and TRBJ2-1; 12 bases match TRBD2. With V trimmed by 6 bases and J by 7 bases, 4 bases remained unmatched. This CDR3 is built from 14 residues. Per germline, CDR1 SEHNR and CDR2 FQNEAQ (reference sequence). The DNA for the CDR3 is TGTGCCAGCAGAGGACTAGCGGGAAGGAATGAGCAGTTCTTC. It encodes CASRGLAGRNEQFF.

This clone was counted only a few times. CDR3 in amino acids: CASSLMGSEQYF. In DNA, the CDR3 is TGTGCCAGCAGCTTGATGGGATCCGAGCAGTACTTC. The chain employs TRBV7-9 and TRBJ2-7; D not certain. The CDR3 has 12 amino acids. V lost 3 bases and J lost 6, with 9 bases in between. Germline lookup yields CDR1 SEHNR and CDR2 FQNEAQ (reference sequence).

The chain is built from TRBV23-1 and TRBJ2-3; D remains unclear. TRBV23-1 carries the ORF label, with uncertain function. V lost 0 bases, J lost 0 bases, and 10 bases lay in between. The CDR3 extends over 16 amino acids. The CDR3 DNA sequence: TGCGCCAGCAGTCAATCGAGGCAGAGTAGCACAGATACGCAGTATTTT. It is translated as CASSQSRQSSTDTQYF.

CDR3 protein: CSVGAGNTEAFF. CDR3 sequence (DNA): TGCAGCGTTGGGGCAGGGAACACTGAAGCTTTCTTT. V gene TRBV29-1 combines with J gene TRBJ1-1; D is ambiguous. The ends were cut back, 4 bases at V and 1 base at J, with 7 bases in the middle. Germline CDR1 reads SQVTM; CDR2 reads ANQGSEA. This CDR3 spans 12 amino acids.

The J gene is TRBJ2-2, the V gene TRBV7-2; no definite D call. Trimming took off 5 bases at V and 0 bases at J, with 7 bases between the two ends. Germline loops: CDR1 SGHTA, CDR2 FQGNSA. The CDR3 is 14 residues long. The DNA for the CDR3 is TGTGCCAGCAGCGCCCGGGCGAACACCGGGGAGCTGTTTTTT. Protein: CASSARANTGELFF.

This sequence joins TRBV7-2 and TRBJ2-1, with TRBD2 matching over 7 bases. CDR1 is SGHTA and CDR2 is FQGNSA in the germline V gene. V lost 1 base to trimming and J lost 1 base; unmatched junction nucleotides: 10. The CDR3 runs 18 residues. CDR3 DNA: TGTGCCAGCAGCTTAGAGGGGCGACTAGCCGCGTCCTACAATGAGCAGTTCTTC. The encoded protein is CASSLEGRLAASYNEQFF.

This chain uses TRBV7-2 with TRBJ2-7; no clear D gene. CDR3 size: 16 residues. Trimming took off 2 bases at V and 2 bases at J, with 16 bases between the two ends. The germline gives CDR1 SGHTA, CDR2 FQGNSA. CDR3 DNA sequence: TGTGCCAGCAGCTTATTTGAGGCAGCCCTAGCCTACGAGCAGTACTTC. Its translation: CASSLFEAALAYEQYF.

This sequence joins TRBV10-3 and TRBJ2-4; no firm D call. The CDR3 has 15 amino acids. The germline V and J ends were trimmed by 1 base and 0 bases, with 7 bases remaining between them. Germline lookup yields CDR1 ENHRY and CDR2 SYGVKD. CDR3: CAISEFIQAKNIQYF. The CDR3 DNA is TGTGCCATCAGTGAGTTTATCCAAGCCAAAAACATTCAGTACTTC.

This sequence joins TRBV15 and TRBJ2-2; 11 bases line up with TRBD2. Trimming took 0 bases from V and 7 from J; bases not matched to a gene: 4. The CDR3 has 16 amino acids. Germline lookup yields CDR1 LNHNV and CDR2 YYDKDF (reference sequence). CDR3 DNA sequence: TGTGCCACCAGCAGAGAAGTAGCGGGAGGGGTCGGGGAGCTGTTTTTT. Translation gives CATSREVAGGVGELFF.